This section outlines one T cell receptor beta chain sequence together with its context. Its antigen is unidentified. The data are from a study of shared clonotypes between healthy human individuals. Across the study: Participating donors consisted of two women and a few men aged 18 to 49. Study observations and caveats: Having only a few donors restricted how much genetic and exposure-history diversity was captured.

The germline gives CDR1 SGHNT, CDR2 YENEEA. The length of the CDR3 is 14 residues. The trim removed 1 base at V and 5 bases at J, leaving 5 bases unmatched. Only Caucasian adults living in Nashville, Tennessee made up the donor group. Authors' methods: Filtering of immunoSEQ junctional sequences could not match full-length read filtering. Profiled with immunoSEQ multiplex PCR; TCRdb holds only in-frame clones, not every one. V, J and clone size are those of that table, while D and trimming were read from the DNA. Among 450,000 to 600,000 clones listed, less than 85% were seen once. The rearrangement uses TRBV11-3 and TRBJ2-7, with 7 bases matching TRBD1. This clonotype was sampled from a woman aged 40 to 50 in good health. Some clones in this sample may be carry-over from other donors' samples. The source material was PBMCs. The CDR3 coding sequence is TGTGCCAGCAGCTTAGGCGGACAGGCGGACGAGCAGTACTTC. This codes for CASSLGGQADEQYF.